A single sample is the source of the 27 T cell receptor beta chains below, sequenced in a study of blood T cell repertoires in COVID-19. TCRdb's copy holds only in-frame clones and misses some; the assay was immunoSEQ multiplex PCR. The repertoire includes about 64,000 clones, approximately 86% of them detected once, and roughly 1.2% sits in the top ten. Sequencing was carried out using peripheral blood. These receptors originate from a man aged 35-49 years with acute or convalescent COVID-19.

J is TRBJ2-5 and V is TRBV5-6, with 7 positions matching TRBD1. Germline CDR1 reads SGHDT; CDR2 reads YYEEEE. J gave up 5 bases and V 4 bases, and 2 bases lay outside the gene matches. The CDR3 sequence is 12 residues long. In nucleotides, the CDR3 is TGTGCCAGCAGCCGGGACAGCGAGACCCAGTACTTC. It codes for CASSRDSETQYF.

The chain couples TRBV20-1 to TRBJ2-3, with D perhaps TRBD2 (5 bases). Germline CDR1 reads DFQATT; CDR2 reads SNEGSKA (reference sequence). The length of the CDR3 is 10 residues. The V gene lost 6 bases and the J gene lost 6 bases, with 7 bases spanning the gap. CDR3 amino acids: CSAGSDTQYF. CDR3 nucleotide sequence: TGCAGTGCGGGGAGCGATACGCAGTATTTT.

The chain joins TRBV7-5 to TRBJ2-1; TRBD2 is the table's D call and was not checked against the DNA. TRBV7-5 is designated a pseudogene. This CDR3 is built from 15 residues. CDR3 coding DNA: TGTGCCAGAAGCTCTCGGACTTGCTCCTACAATGAGCAGTTCTTC. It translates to CARSSRTCSYNEQFF.

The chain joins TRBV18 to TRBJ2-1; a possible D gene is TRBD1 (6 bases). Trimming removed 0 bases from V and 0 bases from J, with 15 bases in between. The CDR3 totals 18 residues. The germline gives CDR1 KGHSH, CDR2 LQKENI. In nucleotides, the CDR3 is TGTGCCAGCTCACCACCAATCGGACAGCAGTCCTCCTACAATGAGCAGTTCTTC. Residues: CASSPPIGQQSSYNEQFF.

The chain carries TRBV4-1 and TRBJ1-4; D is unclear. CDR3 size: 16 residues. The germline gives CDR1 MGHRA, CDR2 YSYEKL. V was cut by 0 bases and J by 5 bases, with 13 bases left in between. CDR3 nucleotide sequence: TGCGCCAGCAGCCAAGAGGTTTGGGCCCGAAATGAAAAACTGTTTTTT. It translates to CASSQEVWARNEKLFF.

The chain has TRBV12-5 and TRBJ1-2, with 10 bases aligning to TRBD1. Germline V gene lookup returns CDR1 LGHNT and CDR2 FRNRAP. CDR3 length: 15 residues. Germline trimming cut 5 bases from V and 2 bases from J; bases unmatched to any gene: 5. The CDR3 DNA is TGTGCTAGTGGTCCCGGACAGGGGGGGAACTATGGCTACACCTTC. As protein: CASGPGQGGNYGYTF.

This CDR3 reads CASSLDQWGVTYEQYF. CDR3 sequence (DNA): TGTGCCAGCAGCTTAGATCAGTGGGGCGTAACCTACGAGCAGTACTTC. The genes are TRBV11-3 and TRBJ2-7, with D possibly matching TRBD1 (5 bases). Trimming shortened V by 0 bases and J by 2 bases, and 14 bases separated the two germline ends. The CDR3 contains 16 residues. In germline, CDR1 is SGHNT, CDR2 YENEEA.

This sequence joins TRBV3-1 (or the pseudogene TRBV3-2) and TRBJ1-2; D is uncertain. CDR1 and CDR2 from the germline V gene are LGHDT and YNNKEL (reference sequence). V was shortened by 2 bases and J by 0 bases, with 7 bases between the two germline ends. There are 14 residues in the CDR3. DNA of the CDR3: TGTGCCAGCAGCCAAACAGTCACTAACTATGGCTACACCTTC. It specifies CASSQTVTNYGYTF.

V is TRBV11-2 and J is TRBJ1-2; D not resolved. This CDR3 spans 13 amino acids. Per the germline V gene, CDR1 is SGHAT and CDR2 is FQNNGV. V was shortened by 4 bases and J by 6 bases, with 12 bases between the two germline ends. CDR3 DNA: TGTGCCAGCAGCTCGGGAGGTTTCAATGGCTACACCTTC. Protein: CASSSGGFNGYTF.

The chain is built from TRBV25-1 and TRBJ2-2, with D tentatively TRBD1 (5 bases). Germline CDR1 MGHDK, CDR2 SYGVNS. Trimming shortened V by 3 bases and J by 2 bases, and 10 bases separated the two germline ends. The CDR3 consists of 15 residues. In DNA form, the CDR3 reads TGTGCCAGCAGTGATCACGGACAAAACACCGGGGAGCTGTTTTTT. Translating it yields CASSDHGQNTGELFF.

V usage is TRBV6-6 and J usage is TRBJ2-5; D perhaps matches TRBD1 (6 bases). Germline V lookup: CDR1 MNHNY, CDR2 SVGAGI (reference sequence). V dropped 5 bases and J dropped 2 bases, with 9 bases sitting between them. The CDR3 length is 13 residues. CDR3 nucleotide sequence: TGTGCCAGCAGTAGGACAGAACAAGAGACCCAGTACTTC. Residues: CASSRTEQETQYF.

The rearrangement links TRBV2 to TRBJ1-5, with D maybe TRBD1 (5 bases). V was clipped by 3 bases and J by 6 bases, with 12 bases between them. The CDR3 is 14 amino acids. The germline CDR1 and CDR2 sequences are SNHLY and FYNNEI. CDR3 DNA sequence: TGTGCCAGCAGTGACCAGGGAACGAGTCAGCCCCAGCATTTT. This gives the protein CASSDQGTSQPQHF.

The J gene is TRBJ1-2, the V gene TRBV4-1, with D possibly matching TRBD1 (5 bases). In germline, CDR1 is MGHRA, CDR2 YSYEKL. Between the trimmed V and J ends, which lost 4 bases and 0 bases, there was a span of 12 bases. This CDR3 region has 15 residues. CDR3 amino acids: CASSLWAGSNYGYTF. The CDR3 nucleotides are TGCGCCAGCAGCCTGTGGGCAGGGTCTAACTATGGCTACACCTTC.

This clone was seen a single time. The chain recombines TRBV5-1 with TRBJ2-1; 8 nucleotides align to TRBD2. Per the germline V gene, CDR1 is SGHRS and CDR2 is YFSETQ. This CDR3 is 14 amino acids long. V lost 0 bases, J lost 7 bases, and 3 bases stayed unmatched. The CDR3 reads CASSLVTSGNEQFF. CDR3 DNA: TGCGCCAGCAGCTTGGTAACTAGCGGAAATGAGCAGTTCTTC.

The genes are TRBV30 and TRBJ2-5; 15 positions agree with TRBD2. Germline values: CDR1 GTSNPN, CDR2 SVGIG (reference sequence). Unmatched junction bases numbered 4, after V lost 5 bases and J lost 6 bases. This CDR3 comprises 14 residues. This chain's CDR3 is CAWGTSGGLKTQYF. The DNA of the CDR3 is TGTGCCTGGGGGACTAGCGGGGGGTTGAAGACCCAGTACTTC.

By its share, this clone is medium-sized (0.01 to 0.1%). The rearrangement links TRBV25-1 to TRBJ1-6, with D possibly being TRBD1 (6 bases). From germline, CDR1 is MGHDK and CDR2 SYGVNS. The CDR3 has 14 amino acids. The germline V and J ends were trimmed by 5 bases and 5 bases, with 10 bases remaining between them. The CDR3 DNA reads TGTGCCAGCAGTACAGGGACCGATAATTCACCCCTCCACTTT. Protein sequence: CASSTGTDNSPLHF.

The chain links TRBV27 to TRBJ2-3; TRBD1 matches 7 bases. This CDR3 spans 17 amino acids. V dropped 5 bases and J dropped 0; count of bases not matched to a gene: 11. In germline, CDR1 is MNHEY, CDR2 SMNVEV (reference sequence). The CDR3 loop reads CASSPGTVASSTDTQYF. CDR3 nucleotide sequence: TGTGCCAGCAGTCCCGGGACAGTAGCCTCTAGCACAGATACGCAGTATTTT.

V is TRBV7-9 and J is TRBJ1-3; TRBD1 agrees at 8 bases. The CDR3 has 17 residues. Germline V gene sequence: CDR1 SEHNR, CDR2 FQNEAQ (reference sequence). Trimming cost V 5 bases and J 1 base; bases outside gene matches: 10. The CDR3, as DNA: TGTGCCAGCAGCGAAAGGGTGACAGGGGATTCTGGAAACACCATATATTTT. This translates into CASSERVTGDSGNTIYF. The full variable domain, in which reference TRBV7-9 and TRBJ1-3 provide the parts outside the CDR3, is DTGVSQNPRHKITKRGQNVTFRCDPISEHNRLYWYRQTLGQGPEFLTYFQNEAQLEKSRLLSDRFSAERPKGSFSTLEIQRTEQGDSAMYLCASSERVTGDSGNTIYFGEGSWLTVV.

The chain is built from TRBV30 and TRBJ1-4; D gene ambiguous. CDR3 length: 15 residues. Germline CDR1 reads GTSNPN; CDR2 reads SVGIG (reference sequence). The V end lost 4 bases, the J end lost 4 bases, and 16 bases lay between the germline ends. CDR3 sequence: CAWMTPRGGNEKLFF. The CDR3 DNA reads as TGTGCCTGGATGACCCCACGGGGTGGTAATGAAAAACTGTTTTTT.

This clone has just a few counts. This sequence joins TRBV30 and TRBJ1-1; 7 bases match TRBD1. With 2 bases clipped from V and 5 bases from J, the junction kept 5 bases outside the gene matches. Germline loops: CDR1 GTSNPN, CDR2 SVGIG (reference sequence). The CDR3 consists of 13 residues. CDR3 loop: CAWSRQGSTEAFF. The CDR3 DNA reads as TGTGCCTGGAGTAGACAGGGCTCGACTGAAGCTTTCTTT.

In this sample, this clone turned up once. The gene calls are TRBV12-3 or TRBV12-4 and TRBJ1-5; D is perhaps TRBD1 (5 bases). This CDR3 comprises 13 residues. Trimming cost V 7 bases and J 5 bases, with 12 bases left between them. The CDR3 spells CASTPGGYQPQHF. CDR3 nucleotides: TGTGCCAGCACCCCGGGGGGTTATCAGCCCCAGCATTTT.

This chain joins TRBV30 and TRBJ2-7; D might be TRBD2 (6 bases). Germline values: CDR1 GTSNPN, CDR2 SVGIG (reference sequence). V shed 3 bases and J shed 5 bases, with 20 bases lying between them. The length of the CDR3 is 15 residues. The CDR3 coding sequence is TGTGCCTGGAGGACCGGCGGGACGGTCCGGGACGAGCAGTACTTC. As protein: CAWRTGGTVRDEQYF. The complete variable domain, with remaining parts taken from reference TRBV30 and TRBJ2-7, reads SQTIHQWPATLVQPVGSPLSLECTVEGTSNPNLYWYRQAAGRGLQLLFYSVGIGQISSEVPQNLSASRPQDRQFILSSKKLLLSDSGFYLCAWRTGGTVRDEQYFGPGTRLTVT.

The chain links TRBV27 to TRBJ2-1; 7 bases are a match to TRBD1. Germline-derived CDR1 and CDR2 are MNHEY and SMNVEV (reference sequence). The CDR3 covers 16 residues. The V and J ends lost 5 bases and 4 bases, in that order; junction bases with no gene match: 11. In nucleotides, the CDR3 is TGTGCCAGCAGTCCCAATCAGGGGGTTTTTTACAATGAGCAGTTCTTC. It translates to CASSPNQGVFYNEQFF.

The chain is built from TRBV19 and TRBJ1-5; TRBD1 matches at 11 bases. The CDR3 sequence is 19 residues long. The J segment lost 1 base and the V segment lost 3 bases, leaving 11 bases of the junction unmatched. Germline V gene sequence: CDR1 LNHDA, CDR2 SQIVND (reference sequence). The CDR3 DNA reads TGTGCCAGTAGTATTCTTACCGGGACAGGGGGAATCAGCAATCAGCCCCAGCATTTT. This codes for CASSILTGTGGISNQPQHF.

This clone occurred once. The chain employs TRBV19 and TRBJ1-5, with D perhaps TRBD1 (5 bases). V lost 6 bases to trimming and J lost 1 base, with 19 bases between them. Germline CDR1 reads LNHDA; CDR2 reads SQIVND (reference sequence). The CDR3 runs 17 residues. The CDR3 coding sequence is TGTGCCAGTAGCCCCAAACCCAGGGAAGGAAGCAATCAGCCCCAGCATTTT. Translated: CASSPKPREGSNQPQHF.

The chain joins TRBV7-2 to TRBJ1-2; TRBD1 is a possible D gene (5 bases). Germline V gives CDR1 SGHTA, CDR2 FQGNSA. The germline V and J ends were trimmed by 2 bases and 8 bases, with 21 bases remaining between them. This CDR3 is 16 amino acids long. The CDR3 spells CASSLRQGGGMGGYTF. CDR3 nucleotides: TGTGCCAGCAGCTTACGGCAGGGAGGAGGGATGGGAGGCTACACCTTC.

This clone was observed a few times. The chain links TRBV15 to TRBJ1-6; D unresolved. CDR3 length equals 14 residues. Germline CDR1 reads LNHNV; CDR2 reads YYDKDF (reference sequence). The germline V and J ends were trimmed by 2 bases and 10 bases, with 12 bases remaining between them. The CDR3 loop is CATSRTAGESPLHF. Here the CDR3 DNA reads TGTGCCACCAGCAGAACAGCTGGTGAGTCACCCCTCCACTTT.